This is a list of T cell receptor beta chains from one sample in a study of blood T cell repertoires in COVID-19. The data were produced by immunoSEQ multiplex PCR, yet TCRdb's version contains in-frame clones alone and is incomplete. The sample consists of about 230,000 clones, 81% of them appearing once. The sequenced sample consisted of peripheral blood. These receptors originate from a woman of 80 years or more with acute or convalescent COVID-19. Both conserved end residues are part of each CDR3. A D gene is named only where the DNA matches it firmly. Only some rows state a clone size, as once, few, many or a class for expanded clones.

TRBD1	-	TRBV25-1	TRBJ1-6	TGTGCCAGCAACCGGGACAGGGTGTCACCCCTCCACTTT	CASNRDRVSPLHF
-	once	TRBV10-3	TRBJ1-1	TGTGCCATCAGTGAGTCTGGAGGGGCCGGGGCTGAAGCTTTCTTT	CAISESGGAGAEAFF
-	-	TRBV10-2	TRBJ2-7	TGCGCCAGCAGTGGGCAGTCCTACGAGCAGTACTTC	CASSGQSYEQYF
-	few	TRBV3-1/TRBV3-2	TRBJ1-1	TGTGCCAGCAGCCAGCAGGGTTTCACTGAAGCTTTCTTT	CASSQQGFTEAFF
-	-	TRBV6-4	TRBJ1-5	TGTGCCAGCAGTGACAGGTCGGGTCAGCCCCAGCATTTT	CASSDRSGQPQHF
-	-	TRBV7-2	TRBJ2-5	TGTGCCAGCAGCCTTAGACCGGGACAACTGGAGGAGACCCAGTACTTC	CASSLRPGQLEETQYF
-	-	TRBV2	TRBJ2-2	TGTGCCAGCAGGGCGGCCATAACCGGGGAGCTGTTTTTT	CASRAAITGELFF
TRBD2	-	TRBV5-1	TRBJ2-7	TGCGCCAGCAGTTCATCTAGCGGGGGGACCTACGAGCAGTACTTC	CASSSSSGGTYEQYF
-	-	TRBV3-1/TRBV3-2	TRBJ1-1	TGTGCCAGCAGCCAAGTTTCACATTCCCAAGCTTTCTTT	CASSQVSHSQAFF
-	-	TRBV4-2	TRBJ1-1	TGTGCCAGCAGCCAAGAAAGGAGAAACACTGAAGCTTTCTTT	CASSQERRNTEAFF
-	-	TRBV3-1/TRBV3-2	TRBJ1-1	TGTGCCAGCAGTCCCCCGGCCCACAGGGTTCGGACTGAAGCTTTCTTT	CASSPPAHRVRTEAFF
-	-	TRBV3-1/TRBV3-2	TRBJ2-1	TGTGCCAGCAGCTTAATAGGGAGGGGGGCGGTCGAGGATGAGCAGTTCTTC	CASSLIGRGAVEDEQFF
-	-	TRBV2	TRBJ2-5	TGTGCCAGCAGTCCAGCGAGCGAGACCCAGTACTTC	CASSPASETQYF
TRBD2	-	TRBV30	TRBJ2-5	TGTGCCTGGAGTGTTCGGGGCGGGAGGGCCCGAGAGACCCAGTACTTC	CAWSVRGGRARETQYF
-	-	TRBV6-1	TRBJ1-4	TGTGCCAGCAGTGACAGGGGATGGCTGGGGGAAAAACTGTTTTTT	CASSDRGWLGEKLFF
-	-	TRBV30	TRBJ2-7	TGTGCCTGGAGTCCCTTAGCAGTTAGCGCCTACGAGCAGTACTTC	CAWSPLAVSAYEQYF
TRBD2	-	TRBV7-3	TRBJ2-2	TGTGCCAGCACCCCGCGACTAGCGGGAGCGGGGGAGCTGTTTTTT	CASTPRLAGAGELFF
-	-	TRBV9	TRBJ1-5	TGTGCCAGCAGCGTAGATCACAGGAGCAATCAGCCCCAGCATTTT	CASSVDHRSNQPQHF
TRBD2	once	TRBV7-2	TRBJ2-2	TGTGCCAGCAGCCCGGGACTACCGGACCCCGCGGACACCGGGGAGCTGTTTTTT	CASSPGLPDPADTGELFF
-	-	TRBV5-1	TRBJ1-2	TGCGCCAGCAGCTTCTCGGGTCAAACGTTGGGCTACACCTTC	CASSFSGQTLGYTF
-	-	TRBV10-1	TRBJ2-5	TGCGCCAGCAGGGCCTCGAAAGAGACCCAGTACTTC	CASRASKETQYF
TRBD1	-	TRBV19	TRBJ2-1	TGTGCCAGTAGTACTACCCAGGGGGCGGCCTACAATGAGCAGTTCTTC	CASSTTQGAAYNEQFF
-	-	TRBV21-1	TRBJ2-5	TGTGCCAGCAGCAAAGCCGGGGGTATAGCGGCCCTGCAAGAGACCCAGTACTTC	CASSKAGGIAALQETQYF
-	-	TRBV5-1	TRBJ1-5	TGCGCCAGCAGGCAGAACAATCAGCCCCAGCATTTT	CASRQNNQPQHF
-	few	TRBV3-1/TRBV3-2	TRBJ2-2	TGTGCCACCGTACAGGGTACCGGGGAGCTGTTTTTT	CATVQGTGELFF
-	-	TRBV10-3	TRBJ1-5	TGTGCCATCAGTCTGGACAGAAGCAATCAGCCCCAGCATTTT	CAISLDRSNQPQHF
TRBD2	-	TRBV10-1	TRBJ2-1	TGCGCCAGCAGTGAGAAGGGACTAGCGGGAGCCAATGAGCAGTTCTTC	CASSEKGLAGANEQFF
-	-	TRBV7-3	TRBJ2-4	TGTGCCAGCAGCTTACGGGGTCCTGGGAACATTCAGTACTTC	CASSLRGPGNIQYF
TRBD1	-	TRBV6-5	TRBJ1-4	TGTGCCAGCAGCCGTATACAGGGGTCAAACGAAAAACTGTTTTTT	CASSRIQGSNEKLFF
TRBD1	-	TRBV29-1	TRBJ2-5	TGCAGCGTTGAACAGGGGGTGGAGACCCAGTACTTC	CSVEQGVETQYF
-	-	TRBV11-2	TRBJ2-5	TGTGCCAGCAGCCCCACGGTTGTAATTCAAGAGACCCAGTACTTC	CASSPTVVIQETQYF
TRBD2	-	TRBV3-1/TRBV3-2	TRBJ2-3	TGTGCCAGCAGCCCACGGCCTAGCGGGAGTAAAGGAGATACGCAGTATTTT	CASSPRPSGSKGDTQYF
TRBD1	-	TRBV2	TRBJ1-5	TGTGCCAGCAGGGAACCCAGGGGACAGTATCAGCCCCAGCATTTT	CASREPRGQYQPQHF
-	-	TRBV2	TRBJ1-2	TGTGCCAGCAGTGAGGGCAGGCCTACGGTCTACACCTTC	CASSEGRPTVYTF
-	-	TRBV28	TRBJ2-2	TGTGCCAGCAACGTTCAGCCGGGCACCGGGGAGCTGTTTTTT	CASNVQPGTGELFF
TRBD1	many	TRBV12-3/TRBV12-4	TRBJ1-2	TGTGCCAGCAGTTTCGACAGGGGTTATGGCTACACCTTC	CASSFDRGYGYTF
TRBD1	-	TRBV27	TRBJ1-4	TGTGCCAGCAGCAAGGACAGGGGGGAAAAACTGTTTTTT	CASSKDRGEKLFF
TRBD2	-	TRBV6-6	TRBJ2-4	TGTGCCAGCAGTTACTCAGCGGGAGAAGGCATTCAGTACTTC	CASSYSAGEGIQYF
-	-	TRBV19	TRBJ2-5	TGTGCCAGTAGTATGGCCCTGGAGACCCAGTACTTC	CASSMALETQYF
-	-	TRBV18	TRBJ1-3	TGTGCCAGCTCACCACCGGGGACATCTGGAAACACCATATATTTT	CASSPPGTSGNTIYF
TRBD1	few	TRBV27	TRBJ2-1	TGTGCCAGCAGTTCCCGGGGACAGTACTTGAACAATGAGCAGTTCTTC	CASSSRGQYLNNEQFF
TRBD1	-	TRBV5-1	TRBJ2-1	TGCGCCAGCAGCTTGGCCGGGACAGGTGGATACAATGAGCAGTTCTTC	CASSLAGTGGYNEQFF
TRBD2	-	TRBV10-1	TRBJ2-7	TGCGCCAGCAGTGAGGGAGCGGGAGGGCCATCGTCCTACGAGCAGTACTTC	CASSEGAGGPSSYEQYF
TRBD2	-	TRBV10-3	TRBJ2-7	TGTGCCATCAGTGAGAGGGGACTAGCGGGGGGATCGGCCGAGCAGTACTTC	CAISERGLAGGSAEQYF
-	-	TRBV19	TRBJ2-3	TGTGCCAGTAGAAGACAGGTCGATAGCACAGATACGCAGTATTTT	CASRRQVDSTDTQYF
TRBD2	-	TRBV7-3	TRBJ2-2	TGTGCCAGCAGCTCAGCGGGAGGGCCTATGACTGGGGAGCTGTTTTTT	CASSSAGGPMTGELFF
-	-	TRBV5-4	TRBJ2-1	TGTGCCAGCAGCTTGGAAGCACAGGCCTTACACAATGAGCAGTTCTTC	CASSLEAQALHNEQFF
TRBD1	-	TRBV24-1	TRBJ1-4	TGTGCCACCAGTGATTTGCCTAGACAGGGGGCTAATGAAAAACTGTTTTTT	CATSDLPRQGANEKLFF
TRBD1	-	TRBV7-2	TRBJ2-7	TGTGCCAGCAGCCCGGCCGGGACAGCAATCTACGAGCAGTACTTC	CASSPAGTAIYEQYF
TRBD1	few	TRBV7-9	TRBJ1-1	TGTGCCAGCAGCTGGGGACAGGGGACTGAAGCTTTCTTT	CASSWGQGTEAFF
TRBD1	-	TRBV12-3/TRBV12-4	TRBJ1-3	TGTGCCAGCAGGACAGGGGCTGGAAACACCATATATTTT	CASRTGAGNTIYF
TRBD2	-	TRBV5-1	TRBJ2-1	TGCGCCAACAGCTCGGGACTAGCGGGGGGGCCTAGTGAGCAGTTCTTC	CANSSGLAGGPSEQFF
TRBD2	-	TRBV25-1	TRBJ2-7	TGTGCCAGCAGCAATTCTGCGGGGGGGCATGTGCAGTACTTC	CASSNSAGGHVQYF
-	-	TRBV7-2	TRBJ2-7	TGTGCCAGCAGCCCACAGACGAGCTCCTACGAGCAGTACTTC	CASSPQTSSYEQYF
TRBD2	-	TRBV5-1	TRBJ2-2	TGCGCCAGCAGCTTTTCGACTAGCGGCACCGGGGAGCTGTTTTTT	CASSFSTSGTGELFF